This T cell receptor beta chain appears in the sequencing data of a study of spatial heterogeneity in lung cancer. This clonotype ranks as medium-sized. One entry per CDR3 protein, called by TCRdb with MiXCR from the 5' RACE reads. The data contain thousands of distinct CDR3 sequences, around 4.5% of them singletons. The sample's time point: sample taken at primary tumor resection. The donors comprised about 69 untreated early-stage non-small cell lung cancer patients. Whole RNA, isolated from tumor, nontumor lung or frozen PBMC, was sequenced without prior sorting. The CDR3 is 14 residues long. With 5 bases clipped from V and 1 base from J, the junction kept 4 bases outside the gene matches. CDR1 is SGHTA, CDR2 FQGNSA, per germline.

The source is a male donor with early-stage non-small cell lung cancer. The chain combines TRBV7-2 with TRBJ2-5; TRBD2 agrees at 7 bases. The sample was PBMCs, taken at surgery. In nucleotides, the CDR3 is TGTGCCAGCAGCCAGAGCGGGGTCCAAGAGACCCAGTACTTC. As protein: CASSQSGVQETQYF.